The 15 T cell receptor beta chains below were found in one sample sequenced in a study of beta chain features in type 1 diabetes. Expressed TCRB transcripts were sequenced because the isolated RNA had all been reverse transcribed beforehand. Data came from immunoSEQ multiplex PCR; TCRdb stores just in-frame clones and leaves some out. The sample shows around 340,000 clones, about 20% of them seen only once. The sequenced sample consisted of naive CD4+ T cells from blood. These receptors came from a woman aged 18-29 years in good health.

This clone was counted a few times. The chain links TRBV18 to TRBJ2-1; no clear D gene. Germline values: CDR1 KGHSH, CDR2 LQKENI. The CDR3 has 15 amino acids. V lost 2 bases, J lost 0 bases, and 8 bases lay in between. The CDR3 loop is CASSPTESSYNEQFF. CDR3 bases: TGTGCCAGCTCACCAACAGAGAGCTCCTACAATGAGCAGTTCTTC.

This clone was observed a few times. The rearrangement links TRBV4-1 to TRBJ2-7; 7 bases align to TRBD2. This CDR3 contains 14 residues. The germline gives CDR1 MGHRA, CDR2 YSYEKL. The V segment lost 3 bases and the J segment 1 base; nucleotides outside the gene matches: 3. CDR3 loop: CASSQGEGSYEQYF. The CDR3 nucleotides are TGCGCCAGCAGCCAGGGGGAGGGTTCCTACGAGCAGTACTTC.

The CDR3 protein is CASNGGSGETQYF. CDR3 DNA: TGTGCCAGCAACGGGGGTTCAGGAGAGACCCAGTACTTC. This chain links TRBV4-2 with TRBJ2-5; D may be TRBD2 (6 bases). Germline lookup yields CDR1 LGHNA and CDR2 YNFKEQ. The CDR3 has 13 residues. V lost 7 bases, J lost 4 bases, and 13 bases lay in between.

This clone was seen a few times. The CDR3 nucleotides are TGTGCCAGCAGTTACGGAGGGGGCCCCGGTCAGTACTTC. Translated, it gives CASSYGGGPGQYF. V gene TRBV27 combines with J gene TRBJ2-7; maybe TRBD1 (7 bases). Germline CDR1 is MNHEY and CDR2 is SMNVEV (reference sequence). V lost 4 bases to trimming and J lost 10 bases, with 17 bases between them. There are 13 residues in the CDR3.

The chain links TRBV6-5 to TRBJ1-1, with D unclear. The CDR3 is made up of 13 amino acids. The V and J ends lost 5 bases and 3 bases respectively, with 10 bases between them. CDR1 MNHEY and CDR2 SVGAGI come from the germline V gene. The CDR3 here is CASSAPTYTEAFF. The CDR3 nucleotides read TGTGCCAGCAGTGCCCCTACTTACACTGAAGCTTTCTTT.

This clone has a handful of counts. The CDR3 DNA is TGCGCCAGCAGGAAGAGGGGGCTCGAAGAGACCCAGTACTTC. It translates to CASRKRGLEETQYF. This sequence joins TRBV5-1 and TRBJ2-5; 7 bases map to TRBD1. Per germline, CDR1 SGHRS and CDR2 YFSETQ. The V segment lost 5 bases and the J segment 3 bases; nucleotides outside the gene matches: 7. The CDR3 consists of 14 residues. The entire variable domain, with the rest obtained from reference TRBV5-1 and TRBJ2-5, is as follows: KAGVTQTPRYLIKTRGQQVTLSCSPISGHRSVSWYQQTPGQGLQFLFEYFSETQRNKGNFPGRFSGRQFSNSRSEMNVSTLELGDSALYLCASRKRGLEETQYFGPGTRLLVL.

This clone was counted a few times. V is TRBV30 and J is TRBJ1-1, with 7 bases identical to TRBD1. Germline-derived CDR1 and CDR2 are GTSNPN and SVGIG (reference sequence). There are 13 residues in the CDR3. Germline trimming cut 4 bases from V and 2 bases from J; bases unmatched to any gene: 4. The CDR3 loop reads CAWNRGFNTEAFF. The CDR3 DNA is TGTGCCTGGAACAGGGGCTTTAACACTGAAGCTTTCTTT.

V and J are TRBV2 and TRBJ1-4, with 7 positions matching TRBD1. The CDR3 consists of 14 residues. The ends lost 7 bases at V and 2 bases at J; junction bases unmatched: 4. Germline assignment: CDR1 SNHLY and CDR2 FYNNEI. The CDR3 region is CASTSDRTNEKLFF. The CDR3 region has the DNA TGTGCCAGCACCTCGGACAGGACTAATGAAAAACTGTTTTTT.

This clone was counted between two and nine times. The V and J genes are TRBV4-1 and TRBJ2-3; TRBD2 aligns across 7 bases. The CDR3 length is 15 residues. Trimming cost V 5 bases and J 3 bases; bases outside gene matches: 8. Germline CDR1 reads MGHRA; CDR2 reads YSYEKL. CDR3 region: CASSADQRGTDTQYF. The CDR3 DNA reads TGCGCCAGCAGCGCTGACCAGCGGGGAACAGATACGCAGTATTTT.

The sample holds a few counts of this clone. This chain connects TRBV30 to TRBJ1-5; TRBD1 matches at 10 bases. From germline, CDR1 is GTSNPN and CDR2 SVGIG (reference sequence). The J segment lost 3 bases and the V segment lost 2 bases, leaving 10 bases of the junction unmatched. This CDR3 spans 17 amino acids. CDR3 bases: TGTGCCTGGAGTCAACTGGGACAGGGGAGAGCCAATCAGCCCCAGCATTTT. Protein sequence: CAWSQLGQGRANQPQHF.

The chain carries TRBV6-1 and TRBJ2-7, with TRBD2 identical over 9 bases. The CDR3 covers 14 residues. V shed 6 bases, J shed 0 bases, and the junction held 3 bases outside the gene matches. Germline values: CDR1 MNHNS, CDR2 SASEGT. The CDR3 DNA is TGTGCCAGCAGGGAGACTAGCGGCTCCTACGAGCAGTACTTC. Its translation is CASRETSGSYEQYF.

To note about this clone: Other DNA sequences in this sample translate to the same CDR3. The chain has TRBV30 and TRBJ1-5; D perhaps matches TRBD1 (5 bases). The CDR3 extends over 13 amino acids. CDR1 and CDR2 (germline): GTSNPN, SVGIG (reference sequence). V lost 0 bases and J 3 bases, leaving 6 bases between the germline ends. DNA for the CDR3: TGTGCCTGGAGTGTCAGGGACAATCAGCCCCAGCATTTT. Amino acids: CAWSVRDNQPQHF. The full variable domain, rest sourced from reference TRBV30 and TRBJ1-5, is SQTIHQWPATLVQPVGSPLSLECTVEGTSNPNLYWYRQAAGRGLQLLFYSVGIGQISSEVPQNLSASRPQDRQFILSSKKLLLSDSGFYLCAWSVRDNQPQHFGDGTRLSIL.

This clone occurred a few times. The CDR3 loop is CASSRGQDTDTQYF. In DNA, the CDR3 is TGCGCCAGCAGCCGGGGACAGGACACAGATACGCAGTATTTT. The chain joins TRBV5-1 to TRBJ2-3; 8 bases align to TRBD1. CDR1 is SGHRS, CDR2 YFSETQ, per germline. The V segment lost 4 bases and the J segment 2 bases; nucleotides outside the gene matches: 3. This CDR3 comprises 14 residues.

DNA of the CDR3: TGCGCCAGCAGCCAAGGGACAGGGAAAGAGACCCAGTACTTC. Translating gives CASSQGTGKETQYF. The chain carries TRBV5-1 and TRBJ2-5; TRBD1 matches 9 bases. The trim removed 4 bases at V and 3 bases at J, leaving 4 bases unmatched. The CDR3 is 14 residues long. Germline V gene sequence: CDR1 SGHRS, CDR2 YFSETQ.

The chain employs TRBV11-2 and TRBJ2-5; D may be TRBD2 (6 bases). There are 12 residues in the CDR3. Per germline, CDR1 SGHAT and CDR2 FQNNGV. Trimming pared 4 bases from V and 5 bases from J, leaving 8 bases between. The CDR3 is CASSSAGETQYF. CDR3 in DNA: TGTGCCAGCAGCTCGGCGGGGGAGACCCAGTACTTC.